This T cell receptor (beta chain) was identified during a study of control samples from healthy donors and cancer patients. Profiled with immunoSEQ multiplex PCR; TCRdb holds only in-frame clones, not every one. The profile shows over 100,000 clones, roughly 84% of them singletons. Trimming removed 5 bases at V and 1 base at J, with 18 bases between. The CDR3 loop spans 16 amino acids. CDR1 is SGHRS and CDR2 is YFSETQ in the germline V gene. The sequence came from a middle-aged man in good health. The V call is TRBV5-1, the J call TRBJ2-5, with a tentative D call TRBD1 (6 bases). Input material: blood. CDR3 protein: CASSRTGTLIQETQYF. DNA of the CDR3: TGCGCCAGCAGTCGGACCGGGACATTAATCCAAGAGACCCAGTACTTC.